This is a list of T cell receptor beta chains from one sample in a study of low-dose radiotherapy and immunotherapy resistance in tumors. TCRdb analysed the reads with MiXCR anew, one entry per CDR3 protein. The sample has 40,000 or so distinct CDR3 sequences, about 28% seen once. Here the sequenced sample was PBMCs, taken before treatment. The receptors here all came from a male donor with gallbladder cancer. CDR3s include the opening cysteine and the closing phenylalanine or tryptophan. D genes are given only for firm matches. Clone size appears in some rows only: once, few, many, or a class for an expanded clone.

J gene	clone size	D gene	V gene	CDR3 protein	CDR3 DNA
TRBJ2-7	.	.	TRBV7-6	CASSRDVEGYEQYF	TGTGCCAGCAGCCGAGACGTCGAGGGGTATGAGCAGTACTTC
TRBJ1-1	.	.	TRBV14	CASSQSTGMEAFF	TGTGCCAGCAGCCAGAGCACAGGGATGGAAGCTTTCTTT
TRBJ2-1	many	TRBD2	TRBV7-7	CASSLAVSGGHNEQFF	TGTGCCAGCAGCTTAGCGGTTAGCGGGGGACACAATGAGCAGTTCTTC
TRBJ2-3	many	TRBD1	TRBV2	CASSRTGGDSTDTQYF	TGTGCCAGCAGCAGGACAGGGGGCGATAGCACAGATACGCAGTATTTT
TRBJ2-2	.	.	TRBV9	CASSVEGTGELFF	TGTGCCAGCAGCGTAGAAGGGACCGGGGAGCTGTTTTTT
TRBJ1-6	many	.	TRBV9	CASSVGTGYNSPLHF	TGTGCCAGCAGCGTCGGGACGGGGTATAATTCACCCCTCCACTTT
TRBJ2-5	many	.	TRBV9	CASSVGQAAETQYF	TGTGCCAGCAGCGTAGGACAGGCGGCGGAGACCCAGTACTTC
TRBJ2-3	many	TRBD2	TRBV7-2	CASSLVRGGGRDTQYF	TGTGCCAGCAGCTTAGTTCGCGGCGGGGGGCGAGATACGCAGTATTTT
TRBJ1-2	.	.	TRBV11-2	CASSSTTLASYGYTF	TGTGCCAGCAGCTCTACGACATTAGCTTCGTATGGCTACACCTTC
TRBJ2-7	.	.	TRBV19	CASTTEGTGSEQYF	TGTGCCAGTACCACTGAGGGAACGGGAAGCGAGCAGTACTTC
TRBJ1-2	many	TRBD1	TRBV10-3	CAISTNTGDGYTF	TGTGCCATCAGTACGAACACAGGGGATGGCTACACCTTC
TRBJ2-3	many	TRBD2	TRBV7-2	CASSLGLAATDTQYF	TGTGCCAGCAGCTTAGGACTAGCGGCCACAGATACGCAGTATTTT
TRBJ1-1	many	TRBD1	TRBV7-9	CASSPRDSEAFF	TGTGCCAGCAGCCCCCGGGACAGTGAAGCTTTCTTT
TRBJ2-1	few	.	TRBV7-9	CASSQDAGEFF	TGTGCCAGCAGCCAAGACGCAGGCGAGTTCTTC
TRBJ2-1	medium-sized	.	TRBV28	CASSSLGSTYNEQFF	TGTGCCAGCAGTTCCCTAGGGAGCACCTACAATGAGCAGTTCTTC
TRBJ2-1	.	TRBD1	TRBV6-2/TRBV6-3	CASSWGQGLGEQFF	TGTGCCAGCAGTTGGGGACAGGGGCTCGGTGAGCAGTTCTTC
TRBJ1-2	.	.	TRBV11-2	CASSLAAGRGSGYTF	TGTGCCAGCAGCTTAGCGGCAGGGCGGGGTTCTGGCTACACCTTC
TRBJ2-3	.	.	TRBV4-1	CASSPSSSTDTQYF	TGCGCCAGCAGCCCCTCCAGTAGCACAGATACGCAGTATTTT
TRBJ2-6	.	.	TRBV7-2	CASTNGGSGANVLTF	TGTGCCAGCACCAACGGAGGCTCTGGGGCCAACGTCCTGACTTTC
TRBJ1-1	.	.	TRBV20-1	CSVRGDNLGWTEAFF	TGCAGCGTACGAGGGGACAACCTAGGATGGACTGAAGCTTTCTTT
TRBJ2-3	.	.	TRBV19	CASSIVTRRYF	TGTGCCAGTAGTATAGTCACAAGGCGGTATTTT
TRBJ1-2	.	TRBD1	TRBV7-6	CASSSHRGRQSGYTF	TGTGCCAGCAGCTCCCACAGGGGGCGCCAAAGTGGCTACACCTTC
TRBJ1-1	.	.	TRBV9	CASSGQTNTEAFF	TGTGCCAGCAGCGGTCAAACGAACACTGAAGCTTTCTTT
TRBJ2-1	many	.	TRBV3-1	CASSQAGEVNEQFF	TGTGCCAGCAGCCAAGCAGGGGAGGTCAATGAGCAGTTCTTC
TRBJ2-3	many	.	TRBV21-1	CASTLVVPGLNTDTQYF	TGTGCCAGCACCCTAGTGGTCCCGGGACTGAACACAGATACGCAGTATTTT
TRBJ2-6	.	.	TRBV7-6	CASSPRLSSGANVLTF	TGTGCCAGCAGCCCACGTTTGAGCTCTGGGGCCAACGTCCTGACTTTC
TRBJ1-2	few	.	TRBV6-5	CASSPQGTFGYTF	TGTGCCAGCAGCCCACAGGGAACGTTTGGCTACACCTTC
TRBJ2-3	many	TRBD2	TRBV20-1	CSAPPGGSGGRLMTDTQYF	TGCAGTGCTCCCCCGGGAGGTAGCGGGGGGCGCTTGATGACAGATACGCAGTATTTT
TRBJ2-5	many	.	TRBV7-9	CASSSQGRRETQYF	TGTGCCAGCAGCTCCCAGGGGCGCAGAGAGACCCAGTACTTC
TRBJ1-1	many	.	TRBV6-8	CASSYGGHTEAFF	TGTGCCAGCAGTTACGGGGGGCATACTGAAGCTTTCTTT
TRBJ2-7	many	TRBD2	TRBV13	CASSSYETSGEAYEQYF	TGTGCCAGCAGCTCCTATGAGACTAGCGGGGAAGCCTACGAGCAGTACTTC